This T cell receptor beta chain was obtained from a study of blood T cell repertoires in COVID-19. Trimming took 7 bases from V and 5 from J; bases not matched to a gene: 11. CDR1 and CDR2 (germline): MNHEY, SMNVEV (reference sequence). There are 15 residues in the CDR3. Libraries were prepared by immunoSEQ multiplex PCR; TCRdb keeps only in-frame clonotypes and omits some of them. The table shows about 480,000 clones, with around nine tenths occurring only once. The clonotype originates from a woman aged 40-49 years who had recovered from COVID-19. The chain recombines TRBV27 with TRBJ1-2; 9 bases line up with TRBD1. The sequencing sample was made of PBMCs or T cells enriched from blood (not recorded which). CDR3 sequence (DNA): TGTGCCAGCACTCCCAAGCCCGGGACAGGGTATGGCTACACCTTC. Amino acids: CASTPKPGTGYGYTF.